The 13 T cell receptor beta chains below were found in one sample sequenced in a study of blood T cell repertoires in COVID-19. TCRdb's table, derived via immunoSEQ multiplex PCR, lists solely in-frame clones and lacks some. In the table there are approximately 90,000 clones, around 84% of which are singletons. Source material: peripheral blood. Receptor source: a man older than 75 with acute or convalescent COVID-19.

This clone was counted between two and nine times. V is TRBV25-1 and J is TRBJ1-2; no reliable D call. The V gene's germline CDR1 is MGHDK and CDR2 SYGVNS. Trimming took off 6 bases at V and 8 bases at J, with 13 bases between the two ends. CDR3 length equals 12 residues. Here the CDR3 reads CASSWAGGGYTF. In nucleotides, the CDR3 is TGTGCCAGCAGCTGGGCAGGAGGGGGCTACACCTTC.

Notes on this clone: At one of its ends the junction is not consistent with the germline gene, which may arise from a read error. The rearrangement joins TRBV7-9 to TRBJ2-1; 11 positions match TRBD2. The CDR3 covers 12 residues. Germline-derived CDR1 and CDR2 are SEHNR and FQNEAQ (reference sequence). The CDR3 reads CASSLLLAGEVF. CDR3 in DNA: TGTGCCAGCAGCTTATTACTAGCGGGAGAGGTCTTC.

The chain uses TRBV3-1 (or the pseudogene TRBV3-2) and TRBJ1-2; D perhaps matches TRBD1 (5 bases). CDR1 is LGHDT, CDR2 YNNKEL, per germline (reference sequence). V lost 3 bases and J 4 bases, leaving 15 bases between the germline ends. The CDR3 totals 15 residues. The CDR3 coding sequence is TGTGCCAGCAGCCACAGATTACAGGTTATCTATGGCTACACCTTC. Protein sequence: CASSHRLQVIYGYTF.

The count of this clone is one. The chain couples TRBV18 to TRBJ2-2; 11 nucleotides agree with TRBD2. Germline lookup yields CDR1 KGHSH and CDR2 LQKENI. The CDR3 is 16 residues long. V trimming: 0 bases; J trimming: 3 bases; junction bases outside the gene matches: 0. The CDR3 DNA reads as TGTGCCAGCTCACCACCGGGACTAGCGGACACCGGGGAGCTGTTTTTT. Protein: CASSPPGLADTGELFF.

This chain connects TRBV5-1 to TRBJ2-2; D gene unclear. This CDR3 contains 13 residues. The germline V gene encodes CDR1 SGHRS and CDR2 YFSETQ. Trimming removed 0 bases from V and 6 bases from J, with 6 bases in between. DNA of the CDR3: TGCGCCAGCAGCTTGGCCCAATCCGGGGAGCTGTTTTTT. Encoded protein: CASSLAQSGELFF. Full variable domain (missing parts from reference TRBV5-1 and TRBJ2-2): KAGVTQTPRYLIKTRGQQVTLSCSPISGHRSVSWYQQTPGQGLQFLFEYFSETQRNKGNFPGRFSGRQFSNSRSEMNVSTLELGDSALYLCASSLAQSGELFFGEGSRLTVL.

This rearrangement joins TRBV10-3 to TRBJ2-5, with 10 bases aligning to TRBD2. V shed 6 bases and J 1 base; nucleotides not matched to a gene: 5. This CDR3 has 15 residues. The germline V gene encodes CDR1 ENHRY and CDR2 SYGVKD. CDR3: CAISGTSVGQETQYF. The CDR3 coding sequence is TGTGCCATCAGCGGGACTAGCGTAGGCCAAGAGACCCAGTACTTC.

V usage is TRBV7-2 and J usage is TRBJ2-7; 7 positions agree with TRBD2. The CDR3 has 16 amino acids. Germline lookup yields CDR1 SGHTA and CDR2 FQGNSA. J was trimmed by 6 bases and V by 5 bases; bases with no gene match: 16. The CDR3 nucleotides read TGTGCCAGCAGCCCCCAAATTGGGGGGGGACGCGCCGAGCAGTACTTC. Protein product: CASSPQIGGGRAEQYF.

The chain carries TRBV7-2 and TRBJ2-7; a possible D gene is TRBD2 (6 bases). Germline assignment: CDR1 SGHTA and CDR2 FQGNSA. The CDR3 sequence is 15 residues long. V gave up 2 bases and J gave up 6 bases, with 17 bases separating them. CDR3 region: CASSLWVSEGREQYF. Written as DNA, the CDR3 is TGTGCCAGCAGCTTATGGGTTTCGGAGGGTCGCGAGCAGTACTTC.

This rearrangement joins TRBV15 to TRBJ1-2; D is perhaps TRBD1 (5 bases). Trimming shortened V by 3 bases and J by 2 bases, and 13 bases separated the two germline ends. Looked up from germline, CDR1 is LNHNV and CDR2 is YYDKDF (reference sequence). There are 15 residues in the CDR3. The CDR3 region is CATSSVPGGNYGYTF. The CDR3 bases are TGTGCCACCAGCAGCGTGCCCGGGGGAAACTATGGCTACACCTTC.

The V gene is TRBV25-1, the J gene TRBJ1-1; D possibly corresponds to TRBD1 (5 bases). Germline-derived CDR1 and CDR2 are MGHDK and SYGVNS. This CDR3 is built from 14 residues. V shed 6 bases and J shed 3 bases, with 14 bases lying between them. The DNA for the CDR3 is TGTGCCAGCAGGAACACACCGGGGGACACTGAAGCTTTCTTT. It yields the protein CASRNTPGDTEAFF.

V usage is TRBV4-1 and J usage is TRBJ1-2; no definite D call. The CDR3 is made up of 15 amino acids. Trimming stripped 0 bases from V and 2 bases from J, with 10 bases between. Germline CDR1 reads MGHRA; CDR2 reads YSYEKL. The CDR3 DNA is TGCGCCAGCAGCCAAGAAAGCAACGGGAACTATGGCTACACCTTC. As protein: CASSQESNGNYGYTF.

The CDR3 DNA sequence: TGTGCCAGCAGCTTGGGTACCGGGACAGGGGTTGAGACCCAGTACTTC. It encodes CASSLGTGTGVETQYF. The V gene is TRBV5-4, the J gene TRBJ2-5, with 10 bases aligning to TRBD1. After removal of 0 bases from V and 5 bases from J, the junction contained 7 bases not matched to a gene. This CDR3 has 16 residues. From germline, CDR1 is SGHNT and CDR2 YYREEE (reference sequence). The whole variable domain, filled in from reference TRBV5-4 and TRBJ2-5, reads ETGVTQSPTHLIKTRGQQVTLRCSSQSGHNTVSWYQQALGQGPQFIFQYYREEENGRGNFPPRFSGLQFPNYSSELNVNALELDDSALYLCASSLGTGTGVETQYFGPGTRLLVL.

This chain connects TRBV2 to TRBJ2-2; TRBD1 agrees at 10 bases. CDR3 length: 15 amino acids. The junction had 8 bases not matched to a gene; V was cut back by 7 bases and J by 6 bases. Looked up from germline, CDR1 is SNHLY and CDR2 is FYNNEI. CDR3 nucleotides: TGTGCCAGCACCGGGACAGGGGTTGGTCCCGGGGAGCTGTTTTTT. It codes for CASTGTGVGPGELFF. The whole variable domain, filled in from reference TRBV2 and TRBJ2-2, reads EPEVTQTPSHQVTQMGQEVILRCVPISNHLYFYWYRQILGQKVEFLVSFYNNEISEKSEIFDDQFSVERPDGSNFTLKIRSTKLEDSAMYFCASTGTGVGPGELFFGEGSRLTVL.